This T cell receptor (beta chain) was obtained from a study of blood T cells in healthy people across ages. Primed by a sample-barcoded 5' primer and a J-beta primer mix, a second PCR proceeded for about 6 to 12 cycles. Every molecule of cDNA carried a tag from a template-switch adaptor with 12 random nucleotides. TCRdb called the 5' RACE reads again in MiXCR, with one record for every CDR3 protein. The data hold 450,000 to 650,000 distinct CDR3 sequences, with 24% observed a single time. A few counts support this clonotype. Germline CDR1 and CDR2: SGHDN and FVKESK. CDR3 size: 14 residues. The V and J ends lost 4 bases and 4 bases respectively, with 11 bases between them. The sample was also reused in another study, on T cells of mothers and their children. That paper notes: The overlap seen between related mothers and children slightly exceeded that of unrelated pairs, though not significantly. None of the identified T cell clones proved to be persistent microchimeric clones.

What was sequenced was blood. This TCR derives from a boy younger than 18 in good health. The chain carries TRBV14 and TRBJ2-1, with D possibly being TRBD2 (6 bases). CDR3 amino acids: CASSLLGGYNEQFF. Here the CDR3 DNA reads TGTGCCAGCAGCCTGCTGGGGGGTTACAATGAGCAGTTCTTC.